This entry lists 28 T cell receptor beta chains sequenced from one sample in a study of identical twins (dated by TCRdb to the mid-2010s). The library was built by means of 5' RACE. Sequencer: Illumina HiSeq 2000. Using fastp at Q25 and MiXCR, TCRdb reprocessed the public reads and kept productive beta chains. Rows are unified per CDR3 protein, each entry keeping the most common DNA and genes. This sample is represented by some 1,600,000 distinct CDR3 sequences; about 32% of them were singletons. Less than 0.35% of the sample is taken by the ten largest. The specimen was cord blood. These TCRs come from a newborn girl in good health.

This clonotype was observed a few times. V and J are TRBV27 and TRBJ2-7, with 8 nucleotides matching TRBD1. J was trimmed by 6 bases and V by 9 bases; bases with no gene match: 4. CDR3 length: 11 amino acids. From germline, CDR1 is MNHEY and CDR2 SMNVEV (reference sequence). The CDR3 DNA follows: TGTGCCAGAGTACAGGGGGGCGAGCAGTACTTC. Protein product: CARVQGGEQYF.

This clonotype was detected a few times. The chain employs TRBV4-1 and TRBJ1-5, with D possibly matching TRBD1 (6 bases). Germline CDR1 MGHRA, CDR2 YSYEKL. CDR3 size: 16 residues. V lost 1 base to trimming and J lost 5 bases, with 15 bases between them. CDR3 nucleotides: TGCGCCAGCAGCCAAGTCGGTAGGGGGGGAGATCAGCCCCAGCATTTT. Translated, it gives CASSQVGRGGDQPQHF.

V gene TRBV4-2 combines with J gene TRBJ1-1; D may be TRBD1 (5 bases). V lost 5 bases, J lost 5 bases, and 18 bases lay in between. Germline V CDR1 and CDR2: LGHNA, YNFKEQ. The CDR3 sequence is 15 residues long. The CDR3 nucleotides are TGTGCCAGCAGCGGCATCCGGGACGAAGGGACTGAAGCTTTCTTT. Protein: CASSGIRDEGTEAFF.

This clonotype has more than one count but fewer than ten. The V gene is TRBV11-1, the J gene TRBJ1-1, with a possible D match to TRBD1 (6 bases). This CDR3 comprises 14 residues. The V end was cut by 6 bases, the J end by 1 base, with 12 bases between. Germline V gene sequence: CDR1 SGHAT, CDR2 FQDESV (reference sequence). CDR3 protein: CASSWEDRNTEAFF. For the CDR3, the DNA is TGTGCCAGCAGTTGGGAGGACAGGAACACTGAAGCTTTCTTT.

This clonotype appeared a few times. The rearrangement uses TRBV7-8 and TRBJ2-3; 7 positions match TRBD1. The CDR3 is made up of 13 amino acids. Germline CDR1 is SGHVS and CDR2 is FQNEAQ. The V gene end was trimmed by 6 bases and the J gene end by 3 bases; junction bases not matched to a gene: 3. Here the CDR3 reads CASRTRGTDTQYF. CDR3 DNA sequence: TGTGCCAGCAGAACCAGGGGGACAGATACGCAGTATTTT.

The V gene is TRBV2, the J gene TRBJ1-2, with unresolved D. V was pared by 1 base and J by 3 bases, with 18 bases between. Germline V CDR1 and CDR2: SNHLY, FYNNEI. The CDR3 contains 17 residues. The CDR3 sequence is CASSEGRSSRPYYGYTF. CDR3 DNA: TGTGCCAGCAGTGAAGGAAGGTCCTCCCGGCCATACTATGGCTACACCTTC.

This clonotype was recorded many times. CDR3 DNA: TGTGCCAGCACCGTACTAGCACTGACCAAAAACATTCAGTACTTC. Its protein is CASTVLALTKNIQYF. The chain joins TRBV7-2 to TRBJ2-4, with D perhaps matching TRBD2 (6 bases). This CDR3 is built from 15 residues. Trimming took off 7 bases at V and 2 bases at J, with 15 bases between the two ends. Germline CDR1 and CDR2: SGHTA and FQGNSA.

This chain joins TRBV2 and TRBJ2-7; 8 nucleotides match TRBD1. The CDR3 covers 15 residues. With 2 bases clipped from V and 4 bases from J, the junction kept 7 bases outside the gene matches. Germline lookup yields CDR1 SNHLY and CDR2 FYNNEI. CDR3 in amino acids: CASSERGRGQYEQYF. The CDR3 bases are TGTGCCAGCAGTGAACGCGGCAGGGGGCAGTACGAGCAGTACTTC.

This clonotype was seen a handful of times. CDR3 amino acids: CSVEGAGQRTAFF. DNA of the CDR3: TGCAGCGTTGAAGGTGCGGGACAACGCACAGCTTTCTTT. The rearrangement joins TRBV29-1 to TRBJ1-1; possibly TRBD1 for D (6 bases). The CDR3 totals 13 residues. The ends were cut back, 1 base at V and 10 bases at J, with 16 bases in the middle. The germline gives CDR1 SQVTM, CDR2 ANQGSEA.

CDR3 sequence: CASSQVIATDTQYF. As DNA, the CDR3 is TGTGCCAGCAGCCAAGTGATAGCGACAGATACGCAGTATTTT. The rearrangement joins TRBV3-1 to TRBJ2-3; possible D gene TRBD2, 5 bases. The ends were cut back, 1 base at V and 3 bases at J, with 8 bases in the middle. The germline V gene encodes CDR1 LGHDT and CDR2 YNNKEL (reference sequence). The CDR3 totals 14 residues.

The genes are TRBV12-3 or TRBV12-4 and TRBJ1-2, with a weak D call TRBD1 (6 bases). The CDR3 is 15 amino acids. The V end was cut by 4 bases, the J end by 5 bases, with 17 bases between. The CDR3 bases are TGTGCCAGCAGTTACCGGACAGCCACTTGGTATGGCTACACCTTC. It is translated as CASSYRTATWYGYTF.

The chain has TRBV28 and TRBJ2-5; the match to TRBD2 covers 7 bases. Germline-derived CDR1 and CDR2 are MDHEN and SYDVKM. After removal of 3 bases from V and 11 bases from J, the junction contained 12 bases not matched to a gene. The CDR3 runs 14 residues. Here the CDR3 DNA reads TGTGCCAGCAGTTTGATAGCGGGCTGGAATGAGCAGTACTTC. As protein: CASSLIAGWNEQYF.

The V gene is TRBV7-9, the J gene TRBJ2-7; TRBD2 is a possible D gene (5 bases). This CDR3 has 12 amino acids. Between the trimmed V and J ends, which lost 5 bases and 10 bases, there was a span of 15 bases. Germline V lookup: CDR1 SEHNR, CDR2 FQNEAQ (reference sequence). CDR3 coding DNA: TGTGCCAGCAGCACCATGCAGGACTCACAGTACTTC. It encodes CASSTMQDSQYF.

The chain combines TRBV6-7 with TRBJ2-6; 8 positions agree with TRBD1. TRBV6-7 is an open reading frame whose function is uncertain. There are 15 residues in the CDR3. V was clipped by 6 bases and J by 7 bases; unmatched bases: 8. The CDR3 region is CASSEWTGKANVLTF. Written as DNA, the CDR3 is TGTGCCAGCAGCGAGTGGACAGGGAAAGCCAACGTCCTGACTTTC.

The CDR3 DNA reads TGTGCCAGCAGTAGAGCTAGCGGGGCCTACAATGAGCAGTTCTTC. Amino acids: CASSRASGAYNEQFF. V gene TRBV6-6 combines with J gene TRBJ2-1; 9 bases map to TRBD2. This CDR3 has 15 amino acids. V shed 5 bases, J shed 2 bases, and the junction held 4 bases outside the gene matches. The germline CDR1 and CDR2 sequences are MNHNY and SVGAGI (reference sequence).

Many counts were recorded for this clonotype. This chain uses TRBV10-2 with TRBJ1-2; the D is unclear. V was trimmed by 6 bases and J by 2 bases, leaving 4 bases between them. Germline values: CDR1 WSHSY, CDR2 SAAADI. The CDR3 covers 11 residues. The CDR3 loop reads CASRVNYGYTF. CDR3 sequence (DNA): TGCGCCAGCAGGGTCAACTATGGCTACACCTTC.

This clonotype occurred many times. The V and J genes are TRBV27 and TRBJ1-2; D is unclear. CDR3 size: 14 residues. V shed 0 bases and J shed 5 bases, with 10 bases lying between them. The germline gives CDR1 MNHEY, CDR2 SMNVEV (reference sequence). The CDR3 reads CASSLSMPAYGYTF. The CDR3 DNA reads as TGTGCCAGCAGTTTATCGATGCCAGCGTATGGCTACACCTTC.

This clonotype was counted ten times or more. This chain's CDR3 is CAISPGTPYEQYF. In nucleotides, the CDR3 is TGTGCCATATCCCCCGGGACGCCCTACGAGCAGTACTTC. This chain joins TRBV10-3 and TRBJ2-7; possibly TRBD1 or TRBD2 for D (5 bases each). The CDR3 spans 13 residues. The germline V and J ends were trimmed by 9 bases and 2 bases, with 14 bases remaining between them. The germline V gene has CDR1 ENHRY and CDR2 SYGVKD.

V gene TRBV28 combines with J gene TRBJ1-2; 7 nucleotides line up with TRBD1. The CDR3 runs 13 residues. Germline CDR1 and CDR2: MDHEN and SYDVKM. V gave up 6 bases and J gave up 6 bases; unmatched junction bases: 7. The CDR3 region has the DNA TGTGCCAGCAGAGGCGACAGGGCGGATGGCTACACCTTC. It specifies CASRGDRADGYTF.

This clonotype was counted a few times. The chain has TRBV4-1 and TRBJ2-1, with 9 bases identical to TRBD1. CDR1 is MGHRA and CDR2 is YSYEKL in the germline V gene. The CDR3 is 17 amino acids. Trimming cost V 1 base and J 3 bases; bases outside gene matches: 7. In DNA form, the CDR3 reads TGCGCCAGCAGCCAAGGCGGGACAGGGAAGGGCTACAATGAGCAGTTCTTC. It codes for CASSQGGTGKGYNEQFF.

Details on this clonotype: The junction differs from germline at one of its ends, possibly a read error. The chain links TRBV5-1 to TRBJ2-3; 9 positions agree with TRBD1. CDR1 is SGHRS and CDR2 is YFSETQ in the germline V gene. The CDR3 contains 16 residues. CDR3 region: CAGSLGGTGKTDTQYF. DNA for the CDR3: TGCGCCGGCAGCTTAGGAGGGACAGGGAAGACAGATACGCAGTATTTT.

This clonotype appeared a few times. The rearrangement links TRBV2 to TRBJ2-1, with 9 bases identical to TRBD1. With 4 bases clipped from V and 2 bases from J, the junction kept 3 bases outside the gene matches. Germline assignment: CDR1 SNHLY and CDR2 FYNNEI. There are 15 residues in the CDR3. The CDR3 protein is CASSGGTGPYNEQFF. CDR3 nucleotide sequence: TGTGCCAGCAGTGGAGGGACAGGGCCCTACAATGAGCAGTTCTTC.

The genes are TRBV3-1 and TRBJ2-1; 9 bases align to TRBD2. The CDR3 spans 16 residues. After removal of 1 base from V and 4 bases from J, the junction contained 5 bases not matched to a gene. Germline CDR1 reads LGHDT; CDR2 reads YNNKEL (reference sequence). The CDR3, as DNA: TGTGCCAGCAGCCAAGTATCTCTAGCGGGATACAATGAGCAGTTCTTC. The encoded protein is CASSQVSLAGYNEQFF.

This chain joins TRBV5-6 and TRBJ2-2; no firm D call. CDR3 length equals 13 residues. V gave up 4 bases and J gave up 4 bases, with 8 bases separating them. In germline, CDR1 is SGHDT, CDR2 YYEEEE. The CDR3 coding sequence is TGTGCCAGCAGCACCACAGTCACCGGGGAGCTGTTTTTT. Protein: CASSTTVTGELFF.

There are a few counts of this clonotype. The chain uses TRBV7-2 and TRBJ2-7; TRBD2 agrees at 13 bases. The germline gives CDR1 SGHTA, CDR2 FQGNSA. CDR3 length: 16 amino acids. Trimming took 3 bases from V and 3 from J; bases not matched to a gene: 5. The CDR3 nucleotides are TGTGCCAGCAGCTTTGCCGGGACTAGCGGGGTCTACGAGCAGTACTTC. It specifies CASSFAGTSGVYEQYF.

The V and J genes are TRBV4-2 and TRBJ2-3, with 7 bases fitting TRBD2. CDR3 length: 16 amino acids. Per the germline V gene, CDR1 is LGHNA and CDR2 is YNFKEQ. With 6 bases clipped from V and 0 bases from J, the junction kept 9 bases outside the gene matches. CDR3 coding DNA: TGTGCCAGCAGTGGGAGGGCCCAAGGGAGCACAGATACGCAGTATTTT. As protein: CASSGRAQGSTDTQYF.

This clonotype has only a few counts. The J gene is TRBJ2-6, the V gene TRBV6-5; TRBD1 matches 7 bases. Germline V lookup: CDR1 MNHEY, CDR2 SVGAGI. The V gene end was trimmed by 6 bases and the J gene end by 2 bases; junction bases not matched to a gene: 1. The CDR3 spans 14 residues. The CDR3 region is CASRTGAGANVLTF. Here the CDR3 DNA reads TGTGCCAGCAGAACAGGGGCTGGGGCCAACGTCCTGACTTTC.

This clonotype has a count of ten or more. CDR3 bases: TGTGCCAGCAGTTGGGAGACAGGAGAGAGCACAGATACGCAGTATTTT. Its translation: CASSWETGESTDTQYF. The chain recombines TRBV28 with TRBJ2-3, with D perhaps matching TRBD1 (6 bases). Trimming cost V 4 bases and J 0 bases, with 14 bases left between them. The CDR3 is 16 amino acids. Germline lookup yields CDR1 MDHEN and CDR2 SYDVKM.